This TCR beta chain was obtained from a study of beta chain features in type 1 diabetes. Study information: Patients shared similar age, gender and cell yields with healthy donors.

With 0 bases removed from V and 11 bases from J, the gap between germline ends came to 17 bases. Per the germline V gene, CDR1 is MNHEY and CDR2 is SVGAGI. The CDR3 sequence is 15 residues long. Isolated RNA was reverse transcribed in full, so expressed TCRB transcripts were sequenced. Method: immunoSEQ multiplex PCR; TCRdb's copy keeps in-frame clones and lacks some. Here the sample spans just under 150,000 clones, approximately 13% being singletons. This clone has a handful of counts. The antigen is not known. Study-level results: Shorter templates may be favored by PCR, equally so in patients and controls. Moderate yet significant TCRB CDR3 shortening was seen in Type 1 diabetes patients in all four CD4+ subsets. High TCR expression in some cells could lead to their over-representation in cDNA sequencing. Naive, central memory and regulatory TCRB repertoires appeared more similar among patients than healthy donors.

The receptor's source is a man between 18 and 35 years old with type 1 diabetes. This chain connects TRBV6-5 to TRBJ1-3, with D possibly matching TRBD1 (5 bases). The sequenced material came from central memory CD4+ T cells from blood. This CDR3 is CASSYSSGTGFSIYF. The CDR3 nucleotides are TGTGCCAGCAGTTACTCGTCGGGGACGGGCTTCTCCATATATTTT.